This paragraph reports one T cell receptor (beta chain). Antigen specificity is unknown. TCRdb itself ran the 5' RACE reads through MiXCR, one entry per CDR3 protein. The sample shows 1.5 million to 2 million distinct CDR3 sequences, about 31% of them seen only once. Healthy Caucasians provided all donations. The data derive from a study of identical twins. Whole-study results and caveats: In drawing conclusions, the study used cross-sectional statistical analysis and did not follow the same donors. Analyses of zero insertions could, in part, be confounded by invariant MAIT and iNKT cells.

The TCR comes from a newborn girl in good health. Sequences were obtained from cord blood.

CDR3: CATGQGRETQYF. The CDR3 DNA is TGTGCCACCGGACAGGGTCGAGAGACCCAGTACTTC. V and J are TRBV6-1 and TRBJ2-5; TRBD1 matches 8 bases. Unmatched junction bases numbered 5, after V lost 10 bases and J lost 4 bases. CDR3 length: 12 amino acids. CDR1 is MNHNS and CDR2 is SASEGT in the germline V gene.